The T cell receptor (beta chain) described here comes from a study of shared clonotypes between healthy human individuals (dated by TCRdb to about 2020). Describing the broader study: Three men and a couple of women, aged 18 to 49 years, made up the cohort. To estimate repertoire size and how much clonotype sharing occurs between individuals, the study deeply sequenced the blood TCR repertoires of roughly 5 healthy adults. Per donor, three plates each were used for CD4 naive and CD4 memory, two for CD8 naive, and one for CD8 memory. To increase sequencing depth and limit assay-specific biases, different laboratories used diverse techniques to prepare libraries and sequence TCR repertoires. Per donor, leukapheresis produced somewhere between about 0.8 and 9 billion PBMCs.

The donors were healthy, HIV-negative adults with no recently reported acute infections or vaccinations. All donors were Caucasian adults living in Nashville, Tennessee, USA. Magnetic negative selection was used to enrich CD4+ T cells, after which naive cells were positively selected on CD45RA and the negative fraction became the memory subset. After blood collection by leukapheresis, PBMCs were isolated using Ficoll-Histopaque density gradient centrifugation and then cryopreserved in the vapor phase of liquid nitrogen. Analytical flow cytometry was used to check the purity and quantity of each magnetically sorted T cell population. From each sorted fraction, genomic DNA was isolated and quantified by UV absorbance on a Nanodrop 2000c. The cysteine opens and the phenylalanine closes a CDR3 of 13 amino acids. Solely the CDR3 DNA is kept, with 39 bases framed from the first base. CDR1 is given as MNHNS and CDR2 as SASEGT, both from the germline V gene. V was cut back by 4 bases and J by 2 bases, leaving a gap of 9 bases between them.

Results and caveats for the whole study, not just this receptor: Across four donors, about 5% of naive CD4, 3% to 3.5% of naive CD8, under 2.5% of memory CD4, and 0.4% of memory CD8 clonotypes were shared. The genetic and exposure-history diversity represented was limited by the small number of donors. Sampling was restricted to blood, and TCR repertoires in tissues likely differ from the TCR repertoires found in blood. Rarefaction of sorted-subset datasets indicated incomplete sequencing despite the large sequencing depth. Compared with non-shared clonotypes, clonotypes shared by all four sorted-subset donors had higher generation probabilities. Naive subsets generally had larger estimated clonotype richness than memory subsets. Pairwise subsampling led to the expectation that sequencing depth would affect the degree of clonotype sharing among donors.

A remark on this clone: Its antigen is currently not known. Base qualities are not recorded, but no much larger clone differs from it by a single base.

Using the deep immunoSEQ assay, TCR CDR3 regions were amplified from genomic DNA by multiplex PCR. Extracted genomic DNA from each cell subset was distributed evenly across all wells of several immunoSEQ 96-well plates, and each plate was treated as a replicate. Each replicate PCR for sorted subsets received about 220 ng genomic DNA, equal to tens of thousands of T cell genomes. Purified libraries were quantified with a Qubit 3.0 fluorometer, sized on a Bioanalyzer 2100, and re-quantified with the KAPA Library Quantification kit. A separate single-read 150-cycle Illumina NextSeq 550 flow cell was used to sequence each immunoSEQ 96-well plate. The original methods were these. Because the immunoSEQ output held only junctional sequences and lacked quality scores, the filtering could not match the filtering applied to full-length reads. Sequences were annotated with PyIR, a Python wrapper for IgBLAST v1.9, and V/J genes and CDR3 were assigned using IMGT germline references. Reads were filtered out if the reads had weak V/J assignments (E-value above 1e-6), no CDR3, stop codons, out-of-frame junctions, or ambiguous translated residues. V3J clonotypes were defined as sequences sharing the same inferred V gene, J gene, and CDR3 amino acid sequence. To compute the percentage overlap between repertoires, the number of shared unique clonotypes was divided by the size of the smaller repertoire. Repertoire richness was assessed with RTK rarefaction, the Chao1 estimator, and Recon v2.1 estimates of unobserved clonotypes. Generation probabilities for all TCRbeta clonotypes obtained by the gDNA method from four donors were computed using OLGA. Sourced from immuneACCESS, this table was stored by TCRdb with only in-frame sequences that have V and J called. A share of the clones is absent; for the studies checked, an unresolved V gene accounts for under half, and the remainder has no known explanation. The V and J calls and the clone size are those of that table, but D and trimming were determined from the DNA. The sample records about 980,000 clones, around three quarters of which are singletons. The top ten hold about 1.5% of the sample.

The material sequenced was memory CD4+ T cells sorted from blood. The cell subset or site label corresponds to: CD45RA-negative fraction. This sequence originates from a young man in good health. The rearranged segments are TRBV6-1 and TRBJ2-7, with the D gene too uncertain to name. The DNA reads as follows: TGTGCCAGCAGTGCCTACCCGACCTACGAGCAGTACTTC. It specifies CASSAYPTYEQYF.